The rows below give T cell receptor beta chains drawn from one sample of a study of blood T cell repertoires in COVID-19. The repertoire was sequenced with immunoSEQ multiplex PCR; TCRdb's copy has only in-frame clones and lacks some. The sample includes approximately 210,000 clones, approximately 77% of them seen just once. Sequencing was carried out using peripheral blood. All receptors come from a woman of 80 years or more with acute or convalescent COVID-19. The CDR3 runs from the conserved cysteine through the conserved F or W. D genes are given only for firm matches. Clone size is not always given. Where it is, it says once, few, many or a class for expanded clones.

. | TRBJ2-1 | TRBV11-3 | TRBD2 | TGTGCCAGCAGCTTAGCGGGGGGATTGTTCTACAATGAGCAGTTCTTC | CASSLAGGLFYNEQFF
. | TRBJ1-2 | TRBV6-2/TRBV6-3 | . | TGTGCCAGCAGTTACGGCCCTAACCAGGGCTATGGCTACACCTTC | CASSYGPNQGYGYTF
. | TRBJ2-2 | TRBV7-3 | . | TGTGCCAGCAGCTTACAGGGATCGAACACCGGGGAGCTGTTTTTT | CASSLQGSNTGELFF
. | TRBJ2-1 | TRBV3-1/TRBV3-2 | . | TGTGCCAGCAGCCAAGATCCGGAGGGAACCTACAATGAGCAGTTCTTC | CASSQDPEGTYNEQFF
. | TRBJ2-5 | TRBV7-9 | TRBD2 | TGTGCCAGCAGCTTAACGGGACTAGGATCAGAGACCCAGTACTTC | CASSLTGLGSETQYF
. | TRBJ1-5 | TRBV2 | . | TGTGCCAGCAGGGCGACAGTGGGCAATCAGCCCCAGCATTTT | CASRATVGNQPQHF
. | TRBJ2-5 | TRBV19 | TRBD2 | TGTGCCAGTAGTATTATGAGGACTAGTGGGCAAGAGACCCAGTACTTC | CASSIMRTSGQETQYF
. | TRBJ1-2 | TRBV10-3 | . | TGTGCCATCACGGGGCAGGTCGGGAGCTATGGCTACACCTTC | CAITGQVGSYGYTF
. | TRBJ1-6 | TRBV6-5 | . | TGTGCCAGCAGTAGGCAGGGCGCCTATAATTCACCCCTCCACTTT | CASSRQGAYNSPLHF
. | TRBJ2-3 | TRBV3-1/TRBV3-2 | TRBD2 | TGTGCCAGCAGCCTCGGGGGGGCCTCGCTAGATACGCAGTATTTT | CASSLGGASLDTQYF
. | TRBJ1-1 | TRBV2 | . | TGTGCCAGCAATCGGGGACTCAGCACTGAAGCTTTCTTT | CASNRGLSTEAFF
. | TRBJ1-2 | TRBV13 | . | TGTGCCAGCAGCTTCCCTTCCATAGAAAGTTTGGGCTACACCTTC | CASSFPSIESLGYTF
. | TRBJ1-1 | TRBV7-3 | . | TGTGCCAGCAGCTTAGACGGGACTGAAGCTTTCTTT | CASSLDGTEAFF
few | TRBJ2-7 | TRBV5-1 | TRBD1 | TGCGCCAGCAACGAAGGGACAGGGATCTACGAGCAGTACTTC | CASNEGTGIYEQYF
. | TRBJ1-2 | TRBV29-1 | . | TGCAGCGTTGGAAGTGCCGGGGGTGACTATGGCTACACCTTC | CSVGSAGGDYGYTF
. | TRBJ2-7 | TRBV11-3 | . | TGTGCCAGCAGCTTTCTCCGTGCCTACGAGCAGTACTTC | CASSFLRAYEQYF
. | TRBJ1-2 | TRBV6-5 | . | TGTGCCAGCTATTCCGGGGGTAACTATGGCTACACCTTC | CASYSGGNYGYTF
. | TRBJ2-1 | TRBV18 | TRBD2 | TGTGCCAGCTCACCGGACCCTAGCGGGGGGTACCACACTGAGCAGTTCTTC | CASSPDPSGGYHTEQFF
. | TRBJ2-2 | TRBV9 | TRBD1 | TGTGCCAGCAGCGGTACCGGGACAGGGTTCGCCGGGGGGCTGTTTTTT | CASSGTGTGFAGGLFF
. | TRBJ1-2 | TRBV6-2/TRBV6-3 | . | TGTGCCAGCAGTCAACAGGTCATTGGTGGCTACACCTTC | CASSQQVIGGYTF
. | TRBJ1-2 | TRBV28 | . | TGTGCCACCCTACAGGGTGAGGACTACACCTTC | CATLQGEDYTF
. | TRBJ2-3 | TRBV9 | TRBD2 | TGTGCCAGCAGCGTTGTTTGGGGGGAGGGAGATACGCAGTATTTT | CASSVVWGEGDTQYF
once | TRBJ1-2 | TRBV1 | . | TGCACCAGCAGCCAAGGACAGAACAATGGCTACACCTTC | CTSSQGQNNGYTF
many | TRBJ2-7 | TRBV18 | . | TGTGCCAGCTCCGGCGGGGATCTACAATACTTC | CASSGGDLQYF
. | TRBJ2-5 | TRBV7-2 | TRBD2 | TGTGCCAGCAGCTTGGCTTCCATTGGGACTAGCGGCCAAGAGACCCAGTACTTC | CASSLASIGTSGQETQYF
. | TRBJ2-1 | TRBV2 | . | TGTGCCAGCAGGCGTTTAGACAATGAGCAGTTCTTC | CASRRLDNEQFF
. | TRBJ2-7 | TRBV5-6 | TRBD2 | TGTGCCAGCAGCTTGGCCCCTAGCGGGGGGTACTACGAGCAGTACTTC | CASSLAPSGGYYEQYF
. | TRBJ1-2 | TRBV5-1 | . | TGCGCCAGCAGCTTGGGGCAAGACTATGGCTACACCTTC | CASSLGQDYGYTF
once | TRBJ2-7 | TRBV29-1 | . | TGCAGCGTTGTAGTGGCCCTACAGGGCTACGAGCAGTACTTC | CSVVVALQGYEQYF
once | TRBJ1-2 | TRBV5-1 | . | TGCGCCAGCAGCTTGGGGACAGCCTATGGCTACACCTTC | CASSLGTAYGYTF
. | TRBJ1-2 | TRBV6-5 | TRBD1 | TGTGCCACCCAAACTACCGACAGGGGAATCCATGGCTACACCTTC | CATQTTDRGIHGYTF
few | TRBJ1-6 | TRBV7-3 | . | TGTGCCAGCAGCTTAAGGGGCCAAGGCAGGTCACCCCTCCACTTT | CASSLRGQGRSPLHF
. | TRBJ1-2 | TRBV12-3/TRBV12-4 | . | TGTGCCAGCAGCCTAGGCAGCCTATATGGCTACACCTTC | CASSLGSLYGYTF
. | TRBJ2-3 | TRBV9 | TRBD1 | TGTGCCAGCAGCGAAGGGGGACAGGGGGAAGGAGATACGCAGTATTTT | CASSEGGQGEGDTQYF
. | TRBJ1-1 | TRBV6-1 | . | TGTGCCAGCAGTGAACAGGGAGGGAGGAACACTGAAGCTTTCTTT | CASSEQGGRNTEAFF
. | TRBJ2-7 | TRBV9 | . | TGTGCCAGCAGCGTAGAAGGTCAGGGGCCCTCCTACGAGCAGTACTTC | CASSVEGQGPSYEQYF
. | TRBJ1-1 | TRBV7-6 | TRBD1 | TGTGCCAGCAGCTTAGAAGGGGGCAATACTGAAGCTTTCTTT | CASSLEGGNTEAFF
. | TRBJ1-3 | TRBV3-1/TRBV3-2 | TRBD1 | TGTGCCAGCAGCCACGCGACAGGGAACACCATATATTTT | CASSHATGNTIYF
. | TRBJ1-5 | TRBV5-6 | TRBD1 | TGTGCCAGCAGCCCCCGGTATGGGACAGCCAATCAGCCCCAGCATTTT | CASSPRYGTANQPQHF
. | TRBJ1-6 | TRBV18 | . | TGTGCCAGCGCTGGACAGTCTAATTCACCCCTCCACTTT | CASAGQSNSPLHF
. | TRBJ1-1 | TRBV3-1/TRBV3-2 | . | TGTGCCAGCAGCCAAGATCCCGGGAGGACTGAAGCTTTCTTT | CASSQDPGRTEAFF
. | TRBJ1-1 | TRBV7-3 | TRBD1 | TGTGCCAGCAGCTTATTGGGGACAGCATCCACTGAAGCTTTCTTT | CASSLLGTASTEAFF
. | TRBJ1-2 | TRBV11-2 | . | TGTGCCAGCAGCTTAGATGTGGGACAATTGTATGGCTACACCTTC | CASSLDVGQLYGYTF